This TCR beta chain originates from a study of metastatic and nonmetastatic thyroid tumors. Whole-study context: Repertoire data that came from the blood and tumor or nodule tissue of malignant and benign thyroid patients were compared.

This clone was counted many times. Its antigen is unidentified. Methods used by the authors: CDR3 differences across clinicopathological groups were used to build a distant-metastasis classifier for papillary thyroid cancer. TCRdb reassembled clones from the PCR reads with MiXCR. TCRdb's processing, not the authors', yielded these V and J calls. Here the sample spans roughly 20,000 clones, roughly a sixth being singletons. CDR3 length equals 15 residues. Germline values: CDR1 SGHAT, CDR2 FQNNGV. With 0 bases removed from V and 4 bases from J, the gap between germline ends came to 12 bases. Thyroid surgery was performed in patients who had received no treatment beforehand. Whole-study results and caveats: In blood and tumor, TCR beta diversity was reportedly significantly higher in malignant thyroid tumors than in benign nodules.

Sequencing was performed on adjacent normal tissue. V and J are TRBV11-2 and TRBJ1-2, with a weak D call TRBD1 (5 bases). The TCR comes from a male donor with papillary thyroid cancer or a benign thyroid nodule (not recorded which). Some clones in this sample may be carry-over from other donors' samples. The DNA for the CDR3 is TGTGCCAGCAGCTTAGATCTTGTGGGGGGCTATGGCTACACCTTC. Translating gives CASSLDLVGGYGYTF.